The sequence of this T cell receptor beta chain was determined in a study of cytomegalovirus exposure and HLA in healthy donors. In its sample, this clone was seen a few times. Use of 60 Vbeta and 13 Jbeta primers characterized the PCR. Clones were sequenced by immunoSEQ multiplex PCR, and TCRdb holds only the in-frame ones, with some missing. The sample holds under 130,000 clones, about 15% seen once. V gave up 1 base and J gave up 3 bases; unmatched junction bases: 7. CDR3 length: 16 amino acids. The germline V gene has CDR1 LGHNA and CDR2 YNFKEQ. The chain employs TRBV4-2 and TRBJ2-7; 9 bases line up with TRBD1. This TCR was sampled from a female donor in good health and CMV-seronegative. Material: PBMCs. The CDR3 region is CASSQAGTGIHYEQYF. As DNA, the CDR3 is TGTGCCAGCAGCCAAGCCGGGACAGGGATTCACTACGAGCAGTACTTC.